These 12 T cell receptor beta chains originate from one sample sequenced in a study of cytomegalovirus exposure and HLA in healthy donors. Assay used: immunoSEQ multiplex PCR; TCRdb lists only in-frame clones, some missing. The sample yields 150,000 to 200,000 clones, approximately 80% seen once. Specimen: PBMCs. These receptors came from a man aged 18 to 35 in good health and CMV-seropositive.

This clone was picked up one time. The chain is built from TRBV7-9 and TRBJ2-1; TRBD2 aligns across 11 bases. This CDR3 contains 15 residues. The V segment lost 5 bases and the J segment 5 bases; nucleotides outside the gene matches: 5. Germline CDR1 SEHNR, CDR2 FQNEAQ (reference sequence). CDR3 loop: CASSPPGLADNEQFF. The CDR3 coding sequence is TGTGCCAGCAGCCCCCCGGGACTAGCGGACAATGAGCAGTTCTTC.

The CDR3 loop reads CASSQDSGGGPDTQYF. The CDR3 DNA reads as TGTGCCAGCAGCCAAGATAGTGGGGGAGGGCCGGATACGCAGTATTTT. The chain employs TRBV4-2 and TRBJ2-3; 7 bases match TRBD2. V shed 0 bases, J shed 6 bases, and the junction held 9 bases outside the gene matches. The CDR3 is 16 residues long. The V gene's germline CDR1 is LGHNA and CDR2 YNFKEQ.

J is TRBJ2-1 and V is TRBV6-5; tentatively, D is TRBD2 (6 bases). This CDR3 is built from 15 residues. Germline V gene lookup returns CDR1 MNHEY and CDR2 SVGAGI. The ends were cut back, 6 bases at V and 3 bases at J, with 15 bases in the middle. Written as DNA, the CDR3 is TGTGCCAGCAGGTCTACAGCGGGCAACTACAATGAGCAGTTCTTC. Encoded protein: CASRSTAGNYNEQFF.

V and J are TRBV7-2 and TRBJ2-7, with no clear D. Between the trimmed V and J ends, which lost 1 base and 4 bases, there was a span of 5 bases. The germline gives CDR1 SGHTA, CDR2 FQGNSA. The CDR3 spans 12 residues. The CDR3 loop reads CASSLDWYEQYF. The CDR3 DNA is TGTGCCAGCAGCTTAGACTGGTACGAGCAGTACTTC.

The chain joins TRBV28 to TRBJ1-5; possibly TRBD1 for D (6 bases). This CDR3 has 18 residues. The germline CDR1 and CDR2 sequences are MDHEN and SYDVKM. The V end lost 2 bases, the J end lost 1 base, and 18 bases lay between the germline ends. CDR3: CASSLLKIRGGSNQPQHF. In DNA form, the CDR3 reads TGTGCCAGCAGTTTACTAAAAATTAGGGGGGGGAGCAATCAGCCCCAGCATTTT.

This clone was picked up one time. V is TRBV6-4 and J is TRBJ2-3; 9 nucleotides line up with TRBD1. CDR3 length: 16 amino acids. CDR1 MRHNA and CDR2 SNTAGT come from the germline V gene. V gave up 4 bases and J gave up 4 bases; unmatched junction bases: 9. The CDR3 nucleotides read TGTGCCAGCAGTGCCGGCGGACAGGGGAGCCCAGATACGCAGTATTTT. It translates to CASSAGGQGSPDTQYF.

The V gene is TRBV5-4, the J gene TRBJ2-1; 8 nucleotides line up with TRBD2. After removal of 0 bases from V and 4 bases from J, the junction contained 3 bases not matched to a gene. This CDR3 has 15 amino acids. CDR1 and CDR2 from the germline V gene are SGHNT and YYREEE (reference sequence). The CDR3 bases are TGTGCCAGCAGCTTGGGAGCGGGAGTATACAATGAGCAGTTCTTC. Its protein is CASSLGAGVYNEQFF.

The chain recombines TRBV5-8 with TRBJ2-5; D is possibly TRBD1 (5 bases). This CDR3 is built from 15 residues. The germline gives CDR1 SGHTS, CDR2 YDEGEE. V dropped 0 bases and J dropped 2 bases, with 11 bases sitting between them. As DNA, the CDR3 is TGTGCCAGCAGCTTGGAAGGGGCCAGTCAAGAGACCCAGTACTTC. Its protein product is CASSLEGASQETQYF.

The chain links TRBV2 to TRBJ2-7; TRBD1 is a possible D gene (5 bases). Trimming pared 4 bases from V and 0 bases from J, leaving 13 bases between. Per the germline V gene, CDR1 is SNHLY and CDR2 is FYNNEI. This CDR3 is 15 amino acids long. In nucleotides, the CDR3 is TGTGCCAGCAGTGTTGAAGCAGGGCCCTCCTACGAGCAGTACTTC. Protein product: CASSVEAGPSYEQYF.

The chain carries TRBV4-3 and TRBJ2-7; perhaps TRBD1 as D (6 bases). This CDR3 is 14 amino acids long. Germline V gives CDR1 LGHNA, CDR2 YSLEER. Trimming removed 0 bases at V and 2 bases at J, with 8 bases between. The CDR3: CASSQEKGAYEQYF. The CDR3 DNA is TGCGCCAGCAGCCAAGAGAAGGGGGCCTACGAGCAGTACTTC.

The chain uses TRBV4-3 and TRBJ2-7; a possible D gene is TRBD2 (6 bases). Trimming left V 4 bases short and J 0 bases short, with 10 bases between. This CDR3 spans 14 amino acids. Germline V CDR1 and CDR2: LGHNA, YSLEER. This CDR3 is CASSRGTASYEQYF. CDR3 DNA sequence: TGCGCCAGCAGCCGCGGGACGGCCTCCTACGAGCAGTACTTC.

The CDR3 DNA reads as TGTGCCAGCAGTGATTCAGCGGGAGTTCCTCAGGAGCAGTTCTTC. Its translation is CASSDSAGVPQEQFF. The genes are TRBV6-1 and TRBJ2-1, with 8 bases matching TRBD2. Germline-derived CDR1 and CDR2 are MNHNS and SASEGT. Losses at the gene ends were 3 bases for V and 10 bases for J; bases not matched to a gene: 11. The CDR3 sequence is 15 residues long.